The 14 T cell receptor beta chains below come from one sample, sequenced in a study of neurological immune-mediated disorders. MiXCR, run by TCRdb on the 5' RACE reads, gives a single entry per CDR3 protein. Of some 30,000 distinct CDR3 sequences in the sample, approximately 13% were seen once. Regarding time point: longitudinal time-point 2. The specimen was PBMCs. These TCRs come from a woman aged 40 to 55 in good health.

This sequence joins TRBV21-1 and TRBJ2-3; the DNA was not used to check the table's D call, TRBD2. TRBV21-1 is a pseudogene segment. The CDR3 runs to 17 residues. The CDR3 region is CASSNAGGQEGSDTQYF. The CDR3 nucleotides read TGTGCCAGCAGCAATGCCGGCGGCCAGGAGGGTTCGGATACGCAGTATTTT.

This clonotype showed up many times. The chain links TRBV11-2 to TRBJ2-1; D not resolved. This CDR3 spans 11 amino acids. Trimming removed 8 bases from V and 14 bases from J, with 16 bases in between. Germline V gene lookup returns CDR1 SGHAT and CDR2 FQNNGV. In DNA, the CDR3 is TGTGCCAGCGCCCTTGGAAACACTGAGTTCTTC. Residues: CASALGNTEFF.

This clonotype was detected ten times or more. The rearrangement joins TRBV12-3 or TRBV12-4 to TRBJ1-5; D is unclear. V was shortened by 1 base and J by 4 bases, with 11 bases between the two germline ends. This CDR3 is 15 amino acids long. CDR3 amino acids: CASSLEGIGNQPQHF. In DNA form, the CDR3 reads TGTGCCAGCAGTTTAGAAGGGATCGGGAATCAGCCCCAGCATTTT.

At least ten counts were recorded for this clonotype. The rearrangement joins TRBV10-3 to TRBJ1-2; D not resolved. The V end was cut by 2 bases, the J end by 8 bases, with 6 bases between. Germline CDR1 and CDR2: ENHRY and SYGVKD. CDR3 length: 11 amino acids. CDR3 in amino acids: CAISETEGYTF. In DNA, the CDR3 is TGTGCCATCAGTGAGACCGAAGGCTACACCTTC.

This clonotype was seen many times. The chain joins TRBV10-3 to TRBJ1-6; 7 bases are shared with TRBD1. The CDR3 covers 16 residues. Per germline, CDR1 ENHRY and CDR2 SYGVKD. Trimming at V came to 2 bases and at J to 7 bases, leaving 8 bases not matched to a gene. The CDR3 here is CAISEGRQGFNSPLHF. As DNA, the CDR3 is TGTGCCATCAGTGAGGGCAGACAGGGTTTCAATTCACCCCTCCACTTT.

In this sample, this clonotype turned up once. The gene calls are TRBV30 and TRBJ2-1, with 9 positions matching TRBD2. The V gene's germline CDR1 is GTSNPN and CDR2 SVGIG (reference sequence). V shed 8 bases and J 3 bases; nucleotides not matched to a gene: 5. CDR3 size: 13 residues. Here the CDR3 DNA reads TGTGCCCGGTCTAGCGGGATCTACAATGAGCAGTTCTTC. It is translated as CARSSGIYNEQFF.

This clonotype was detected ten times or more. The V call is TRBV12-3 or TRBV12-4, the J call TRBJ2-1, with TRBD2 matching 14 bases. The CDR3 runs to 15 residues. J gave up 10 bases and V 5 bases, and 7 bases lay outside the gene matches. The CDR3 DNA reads TGTGCCAGCAGTCAGACTAGCGGGGGGGCCGGGGAGCAGTTCTTC. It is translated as CASSQTSGGAGEQFF.

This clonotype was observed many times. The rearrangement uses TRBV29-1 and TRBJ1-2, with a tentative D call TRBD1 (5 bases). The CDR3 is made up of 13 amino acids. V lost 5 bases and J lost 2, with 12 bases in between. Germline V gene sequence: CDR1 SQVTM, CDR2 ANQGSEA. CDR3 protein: CSVRPTANYGYTF. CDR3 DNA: TGCAGCGTTAGACCGACAGCCAACTATGGCTACACCTTC.

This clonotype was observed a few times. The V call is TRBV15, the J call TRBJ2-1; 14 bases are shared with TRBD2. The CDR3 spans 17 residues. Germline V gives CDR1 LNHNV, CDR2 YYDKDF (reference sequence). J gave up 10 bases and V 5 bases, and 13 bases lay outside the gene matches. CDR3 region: CATSPPGGLAGGREQFF. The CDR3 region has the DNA TGTGCCACCAGCCCCCCGGGAGGACTAGCGGGAGGCCGGGAGCAGTTCTTC.

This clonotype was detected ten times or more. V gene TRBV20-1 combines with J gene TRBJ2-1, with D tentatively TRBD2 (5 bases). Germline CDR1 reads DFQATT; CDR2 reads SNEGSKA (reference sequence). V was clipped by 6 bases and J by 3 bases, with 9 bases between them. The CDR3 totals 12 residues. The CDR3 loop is CSALSDYNEQFF. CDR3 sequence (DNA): TGCAGTGCCCTTAGCGACTACAATGAGCAGTTCTTC.

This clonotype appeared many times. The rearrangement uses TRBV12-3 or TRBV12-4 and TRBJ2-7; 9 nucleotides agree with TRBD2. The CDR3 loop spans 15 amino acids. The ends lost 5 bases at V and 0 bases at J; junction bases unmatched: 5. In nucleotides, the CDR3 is TGTGCCAGCAGTCCTAGCGGGGCCTTCTCCTACGAGCAGTACTTC. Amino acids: CASSPSGAFSYEQYF.

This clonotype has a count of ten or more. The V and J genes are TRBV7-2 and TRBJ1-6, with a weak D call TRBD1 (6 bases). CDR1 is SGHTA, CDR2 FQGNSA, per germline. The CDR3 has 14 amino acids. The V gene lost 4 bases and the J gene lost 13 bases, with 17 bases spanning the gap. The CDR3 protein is CASSSAGQYLPLHF. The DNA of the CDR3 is TGTGCCAGCAGCTCAGCCGGACAGTACCTTCCCCTCCACTTT. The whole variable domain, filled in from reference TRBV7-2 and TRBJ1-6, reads GAGVSQSPSNKVTEKGKDVELRCDPISGHTALYWYRQSLGQGLEFLIYFQGNSAPDKSGLPSDRFSAERTGGSVSTLTIQRTQQEDSAVYLCASSSAGQYLPLHFGNGTRLTVT.

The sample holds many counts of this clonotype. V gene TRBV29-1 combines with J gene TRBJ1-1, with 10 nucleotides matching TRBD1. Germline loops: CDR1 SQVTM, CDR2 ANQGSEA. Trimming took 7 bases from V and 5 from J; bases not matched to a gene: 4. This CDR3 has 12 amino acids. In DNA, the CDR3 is TGCAGCGGGGGACAGGGGATTACTGAAGCTTTCTTT. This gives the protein CSGGQGITEAFF.

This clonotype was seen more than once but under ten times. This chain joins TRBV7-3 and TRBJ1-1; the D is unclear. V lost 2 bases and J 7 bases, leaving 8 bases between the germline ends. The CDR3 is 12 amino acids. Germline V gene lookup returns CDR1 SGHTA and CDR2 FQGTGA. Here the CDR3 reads CASSLGEGEAFF. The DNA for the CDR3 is TGTGCCAGCAGCTTAGGGGAAGGTGAAGCTTTCTTT.